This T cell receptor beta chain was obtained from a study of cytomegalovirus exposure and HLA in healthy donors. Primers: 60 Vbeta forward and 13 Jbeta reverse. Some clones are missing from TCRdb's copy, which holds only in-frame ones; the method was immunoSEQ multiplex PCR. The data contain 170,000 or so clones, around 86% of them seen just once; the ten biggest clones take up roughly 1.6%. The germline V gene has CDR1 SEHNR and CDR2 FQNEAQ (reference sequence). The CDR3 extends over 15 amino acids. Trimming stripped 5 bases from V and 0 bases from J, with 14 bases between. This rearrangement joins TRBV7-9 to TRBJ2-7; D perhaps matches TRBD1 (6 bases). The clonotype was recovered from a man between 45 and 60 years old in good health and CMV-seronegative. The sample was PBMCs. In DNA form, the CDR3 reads TGTGCCAGCAGCGCACAGGGAGACCTCTCCTACGAGCAGTACTTC. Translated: CASSAQGDLSYEQYF.